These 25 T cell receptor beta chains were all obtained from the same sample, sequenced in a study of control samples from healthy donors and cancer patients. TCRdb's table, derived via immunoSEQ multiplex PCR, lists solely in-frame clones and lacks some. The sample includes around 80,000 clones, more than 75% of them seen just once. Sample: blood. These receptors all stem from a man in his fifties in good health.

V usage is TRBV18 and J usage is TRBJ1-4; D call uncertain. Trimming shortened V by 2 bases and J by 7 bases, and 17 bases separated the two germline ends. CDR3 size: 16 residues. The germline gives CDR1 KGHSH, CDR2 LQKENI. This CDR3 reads CASSPSGAAEGEKLFF. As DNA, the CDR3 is TGTGCCAGCTCACCATCGGGCGCGGCGGAGGGTGAAAAACTGTTTTTT.

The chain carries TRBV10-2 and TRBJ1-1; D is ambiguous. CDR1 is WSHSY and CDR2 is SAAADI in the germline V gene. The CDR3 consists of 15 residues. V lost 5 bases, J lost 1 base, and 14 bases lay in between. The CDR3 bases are TGCGCCAGCAGTACGTACGAGATATCGAACACTGAAGCTTTCTTT. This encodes CASSTYEISNTEAFF.

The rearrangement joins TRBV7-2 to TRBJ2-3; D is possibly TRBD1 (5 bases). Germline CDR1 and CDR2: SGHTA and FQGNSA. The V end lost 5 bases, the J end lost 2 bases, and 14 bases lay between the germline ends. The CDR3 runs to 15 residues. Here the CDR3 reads CASSPGRLDTDTQYF. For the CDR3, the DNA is TGTGCCAGCAGCCCAGGGCGGCTGGACACAGATACGCAGTATTTT. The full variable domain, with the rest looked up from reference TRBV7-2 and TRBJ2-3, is GAGVSQSPSNKVTEKGKDVELRCDPISGHTALYWYRQSLGQGLEFLIYFQGNSAPDKSGLPSDRFSAERTGGSVSTLTIQRTQQEDSAVYLCASSPGRLDTDTQYFGPGTRLTVL.

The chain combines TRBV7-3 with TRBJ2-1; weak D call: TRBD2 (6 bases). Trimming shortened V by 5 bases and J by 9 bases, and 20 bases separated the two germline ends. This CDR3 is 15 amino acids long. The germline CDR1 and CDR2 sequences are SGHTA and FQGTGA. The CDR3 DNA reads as TGTGCCAGCAGCCAAGCGGCCGGAGGGTATAGTGAGCAGTTCTTC. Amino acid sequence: CASSQAAGGYSEQFF.

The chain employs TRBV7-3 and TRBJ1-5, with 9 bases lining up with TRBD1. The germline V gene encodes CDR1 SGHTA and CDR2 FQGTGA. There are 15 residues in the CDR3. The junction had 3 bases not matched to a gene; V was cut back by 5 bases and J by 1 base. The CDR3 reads CASSVGQGSNQPQHF. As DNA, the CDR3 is TGTGCCAGCAGCGTGGGACAGGGAAGCAATCAGCCCCAGCATTTT.

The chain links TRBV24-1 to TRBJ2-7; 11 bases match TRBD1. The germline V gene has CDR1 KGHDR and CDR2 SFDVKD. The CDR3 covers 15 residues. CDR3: CATSDFRGQGALKDV. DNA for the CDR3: TGTGCCACCAGTGATTTTCGCGGACAGGGGGCCCTAAAGGACGTC.

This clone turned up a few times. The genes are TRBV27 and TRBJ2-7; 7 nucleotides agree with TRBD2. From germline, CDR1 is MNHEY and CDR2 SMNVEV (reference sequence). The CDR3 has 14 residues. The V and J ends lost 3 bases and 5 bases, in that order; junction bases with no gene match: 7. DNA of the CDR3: TGTGCCAGCAGTTTGAACAGCGGGGCTAACGAGCAGTACTTC. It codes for CASSLNSGANEQYF.

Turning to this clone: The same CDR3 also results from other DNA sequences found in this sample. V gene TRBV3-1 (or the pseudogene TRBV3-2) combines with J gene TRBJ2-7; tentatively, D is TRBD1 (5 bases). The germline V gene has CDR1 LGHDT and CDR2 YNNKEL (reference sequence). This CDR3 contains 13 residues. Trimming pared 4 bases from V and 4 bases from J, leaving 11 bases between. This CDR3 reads CASSRYGAYEQYF. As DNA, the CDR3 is TGTGCCAGCAGCCGGTATGGGGCGTACGAGCAGTACTTC.

This CDR3 is CASRRRGSAETQYF. In DNA form, the CDR3 reads TGTGCCAGCAGACGCAGGGGGAGTGCAGAGACCCAGTACTTC. This chain links TRBV14 with TRBJ2-5; 7 nucleotides match TRBD1. After removal of 6 bases from V and 4 bases from J, the junction contained 8 bases not matched to a gene. The germline CDR1 and CDR2 sequences are SGHDN and FVKESK. The CDR3 loop spans 14 amino acids.

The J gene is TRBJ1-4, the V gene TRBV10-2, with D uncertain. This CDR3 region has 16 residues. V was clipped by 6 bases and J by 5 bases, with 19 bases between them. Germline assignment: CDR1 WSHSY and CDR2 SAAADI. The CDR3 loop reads CASSPREGRSNEKLFF. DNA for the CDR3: TGCGCCAGCAGCCCGAGAGAAGGGCGTAGCAATGAAAAACTGTTTTTT.

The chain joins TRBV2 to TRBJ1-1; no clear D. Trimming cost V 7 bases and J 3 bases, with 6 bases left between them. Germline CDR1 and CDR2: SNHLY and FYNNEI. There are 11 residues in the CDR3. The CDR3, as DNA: TGTGCCAGCATCCCGTACACTGAAGCTTTCTTT. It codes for CASIPYTEAFF.

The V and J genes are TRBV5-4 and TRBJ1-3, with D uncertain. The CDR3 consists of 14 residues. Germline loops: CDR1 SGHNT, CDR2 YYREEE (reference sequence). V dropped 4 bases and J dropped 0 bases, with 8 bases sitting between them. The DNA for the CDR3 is TGTGCCAGCAGCCAGACGATCTCTGGAAACACCATATATTTT. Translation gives CASSQTISGNTIYF.

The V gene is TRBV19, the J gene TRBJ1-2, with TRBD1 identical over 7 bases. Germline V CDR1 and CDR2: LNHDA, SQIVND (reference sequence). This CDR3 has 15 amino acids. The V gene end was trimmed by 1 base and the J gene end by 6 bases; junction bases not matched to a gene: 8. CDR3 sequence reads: CASSIVRGGGDGYTF. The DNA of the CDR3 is TGTGCCAGTAGTATAGTGCGTGGAGGGGGCGATGGCTACACCTTC.

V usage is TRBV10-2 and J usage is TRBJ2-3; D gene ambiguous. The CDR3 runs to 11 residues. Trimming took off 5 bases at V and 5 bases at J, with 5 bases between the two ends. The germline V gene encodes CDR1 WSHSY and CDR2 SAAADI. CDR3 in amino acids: CASSRQDTQYF. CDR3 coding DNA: TGCGCCAGCAGTAGACAAGATACGCAGTATTTT.

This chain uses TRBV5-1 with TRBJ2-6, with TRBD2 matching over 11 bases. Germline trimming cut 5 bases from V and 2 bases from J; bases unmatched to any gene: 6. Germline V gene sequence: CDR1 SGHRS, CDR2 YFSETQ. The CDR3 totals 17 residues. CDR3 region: CASSATSGVTGANVLTF. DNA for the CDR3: TGCGCCAGCAGTGCGACTAGCGGGGTAACTGGGGCCAACGTCCTGACTTTC.

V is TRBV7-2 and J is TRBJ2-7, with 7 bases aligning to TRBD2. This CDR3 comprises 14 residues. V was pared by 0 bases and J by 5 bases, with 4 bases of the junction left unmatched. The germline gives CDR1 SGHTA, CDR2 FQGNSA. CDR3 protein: CASSLAGGGHEQYF. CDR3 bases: TGTGCCAGCAGCTTAGCGGGGGGGGGACACGAGCAGTACTTC.

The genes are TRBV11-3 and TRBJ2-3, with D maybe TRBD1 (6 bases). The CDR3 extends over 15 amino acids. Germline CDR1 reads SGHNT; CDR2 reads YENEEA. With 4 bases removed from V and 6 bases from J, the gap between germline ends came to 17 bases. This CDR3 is CASSSDATGRDTQYF. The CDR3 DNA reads TGTGCCAGCAGCTCTGACGCGACAGGTCGGGATACGCAGTATTTT.

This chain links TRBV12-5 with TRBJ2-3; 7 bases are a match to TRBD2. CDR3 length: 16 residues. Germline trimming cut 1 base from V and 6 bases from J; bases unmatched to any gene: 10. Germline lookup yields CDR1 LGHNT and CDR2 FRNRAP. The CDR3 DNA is TGTGCTAGTGGTTTGGGGGTCGCGGGAGCAACCGATACGCAGTATTTT. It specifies CASGLGVAGATDTQYF.

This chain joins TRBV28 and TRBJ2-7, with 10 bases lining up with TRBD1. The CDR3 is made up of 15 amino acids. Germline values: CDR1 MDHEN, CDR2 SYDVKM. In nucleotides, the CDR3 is TGTGCATCGGGACAGGGGTTTCGTGTGGCCTACGAGCAGTACTTC. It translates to CASGQGFRVAYEQYF.

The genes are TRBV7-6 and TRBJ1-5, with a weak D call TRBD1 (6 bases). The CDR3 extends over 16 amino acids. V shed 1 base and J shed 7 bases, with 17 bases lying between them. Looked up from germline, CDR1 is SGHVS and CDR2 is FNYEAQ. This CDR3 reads CASSLEAWGGHQPQHF. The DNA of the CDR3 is TGTGCCAGCAGCTTAGAGGCTTGGGGGGGGCACCAGCCCCAGCATTTT. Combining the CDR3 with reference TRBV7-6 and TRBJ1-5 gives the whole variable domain GAGVSQSPRYKVTKRGQDVALRCDPISGHVSLYWYRQALGQGPEFLTYFNYEAQQDKSGLPNDRFSAERPEGSISTLTIQRTEQRDSAMYRCASSLEAWGGHQPQHFGDGTRLSIL.

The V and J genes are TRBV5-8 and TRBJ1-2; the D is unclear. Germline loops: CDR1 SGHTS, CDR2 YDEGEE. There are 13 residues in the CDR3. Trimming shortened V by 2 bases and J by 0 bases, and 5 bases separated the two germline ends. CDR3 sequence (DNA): TGTGCCAGCAGCTTCCTTACTAACTATGGCTACACCTTC. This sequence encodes CASSFLTNYGYTF. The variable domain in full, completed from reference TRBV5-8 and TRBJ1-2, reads EAGVTQSPTHLIKTRGQQATLRCSPISGHTSVYWYQQALGLGLQFLLWYDEGEERNRGNFPPRFSGRQFPNYSSELNVNALELEDSALYLCASSFLTNYGYTFGSGTRLTVV.

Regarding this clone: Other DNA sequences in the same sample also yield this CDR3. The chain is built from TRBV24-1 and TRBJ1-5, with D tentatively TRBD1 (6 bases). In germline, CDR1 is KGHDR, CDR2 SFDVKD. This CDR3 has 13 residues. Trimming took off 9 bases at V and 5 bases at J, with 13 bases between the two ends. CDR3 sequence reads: CATSDSGYQPQHF. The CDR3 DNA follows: TGTGCCACCTCGGACAGTGGATATCAGCCCCAGCATTTT.

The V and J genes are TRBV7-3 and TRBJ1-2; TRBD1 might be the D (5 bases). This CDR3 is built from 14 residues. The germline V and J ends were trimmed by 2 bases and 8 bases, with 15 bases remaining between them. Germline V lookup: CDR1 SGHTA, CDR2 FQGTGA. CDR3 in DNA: TGTGCCAGCAGCTTATTTGGGCAGGGAGACGGCTACACCTTC. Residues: CASSLFGQGDGYTF.

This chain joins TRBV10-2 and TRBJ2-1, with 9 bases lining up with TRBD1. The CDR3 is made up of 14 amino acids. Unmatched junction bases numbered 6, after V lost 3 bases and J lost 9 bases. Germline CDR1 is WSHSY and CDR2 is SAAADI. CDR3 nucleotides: TGCGCCAGCAGTGAAGCTGGGACAGGGACTGAGCAGTTCTTC. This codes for CASSEAGTGTEQFF.

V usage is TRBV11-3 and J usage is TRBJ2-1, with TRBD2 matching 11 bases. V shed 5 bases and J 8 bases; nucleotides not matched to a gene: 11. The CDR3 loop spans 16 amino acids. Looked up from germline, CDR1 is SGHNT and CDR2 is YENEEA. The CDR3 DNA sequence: TGTGCCAGCAGCATGGGACTAGCGGAATTGGACGATGAGCAGTTCTTC. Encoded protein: CASSMGLAELDDEQFF.